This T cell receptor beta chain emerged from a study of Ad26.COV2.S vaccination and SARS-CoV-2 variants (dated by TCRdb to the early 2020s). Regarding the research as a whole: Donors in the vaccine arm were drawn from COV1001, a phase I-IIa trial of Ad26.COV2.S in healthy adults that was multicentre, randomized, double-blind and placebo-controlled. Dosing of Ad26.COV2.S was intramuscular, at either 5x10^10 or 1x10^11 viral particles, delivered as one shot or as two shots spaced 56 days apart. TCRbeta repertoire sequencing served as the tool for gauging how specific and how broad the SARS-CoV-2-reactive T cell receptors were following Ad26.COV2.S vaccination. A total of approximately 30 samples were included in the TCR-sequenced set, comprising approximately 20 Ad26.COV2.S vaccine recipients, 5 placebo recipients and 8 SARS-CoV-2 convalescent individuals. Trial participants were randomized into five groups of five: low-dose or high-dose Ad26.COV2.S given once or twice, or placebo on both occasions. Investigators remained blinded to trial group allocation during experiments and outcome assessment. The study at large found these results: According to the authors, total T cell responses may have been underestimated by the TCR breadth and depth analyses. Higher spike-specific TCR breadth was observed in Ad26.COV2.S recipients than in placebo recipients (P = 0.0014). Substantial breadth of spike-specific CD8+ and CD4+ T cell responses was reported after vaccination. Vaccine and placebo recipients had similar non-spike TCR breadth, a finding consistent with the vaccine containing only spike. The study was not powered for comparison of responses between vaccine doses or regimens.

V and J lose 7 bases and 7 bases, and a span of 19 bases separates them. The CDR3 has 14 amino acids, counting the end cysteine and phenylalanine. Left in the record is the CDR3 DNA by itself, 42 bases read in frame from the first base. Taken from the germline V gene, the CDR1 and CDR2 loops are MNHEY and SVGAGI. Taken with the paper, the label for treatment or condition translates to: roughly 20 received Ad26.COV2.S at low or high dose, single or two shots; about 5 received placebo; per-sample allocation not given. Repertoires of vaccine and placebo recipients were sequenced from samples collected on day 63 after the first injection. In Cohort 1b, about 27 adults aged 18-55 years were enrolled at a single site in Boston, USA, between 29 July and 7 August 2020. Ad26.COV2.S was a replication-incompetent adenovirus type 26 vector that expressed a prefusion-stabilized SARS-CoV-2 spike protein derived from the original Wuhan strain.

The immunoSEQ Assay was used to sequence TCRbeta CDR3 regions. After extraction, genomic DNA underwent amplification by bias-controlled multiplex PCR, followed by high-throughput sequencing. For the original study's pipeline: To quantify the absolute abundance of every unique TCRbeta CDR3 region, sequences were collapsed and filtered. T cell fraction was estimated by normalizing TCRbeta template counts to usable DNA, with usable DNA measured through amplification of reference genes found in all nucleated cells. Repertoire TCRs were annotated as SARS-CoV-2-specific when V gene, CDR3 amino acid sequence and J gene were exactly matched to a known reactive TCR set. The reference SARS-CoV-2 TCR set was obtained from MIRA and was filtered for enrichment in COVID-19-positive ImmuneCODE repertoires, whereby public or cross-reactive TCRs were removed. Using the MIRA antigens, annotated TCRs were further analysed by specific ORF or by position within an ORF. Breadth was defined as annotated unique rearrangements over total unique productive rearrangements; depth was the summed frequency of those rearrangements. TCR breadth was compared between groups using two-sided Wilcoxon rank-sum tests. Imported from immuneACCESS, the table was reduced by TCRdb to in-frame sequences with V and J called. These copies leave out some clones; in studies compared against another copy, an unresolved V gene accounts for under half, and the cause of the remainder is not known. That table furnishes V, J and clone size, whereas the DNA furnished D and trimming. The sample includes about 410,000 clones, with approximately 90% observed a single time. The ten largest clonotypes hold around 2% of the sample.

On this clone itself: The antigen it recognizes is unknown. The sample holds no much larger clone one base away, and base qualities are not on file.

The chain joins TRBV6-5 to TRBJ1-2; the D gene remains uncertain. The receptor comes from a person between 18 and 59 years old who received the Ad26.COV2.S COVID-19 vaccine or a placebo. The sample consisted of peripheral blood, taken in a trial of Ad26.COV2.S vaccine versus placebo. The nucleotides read TGTGCCAGCATTCGCTCGGGAGGAACGGGTGGCTACACCTTC. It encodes CASIRSGGTGGYTF.